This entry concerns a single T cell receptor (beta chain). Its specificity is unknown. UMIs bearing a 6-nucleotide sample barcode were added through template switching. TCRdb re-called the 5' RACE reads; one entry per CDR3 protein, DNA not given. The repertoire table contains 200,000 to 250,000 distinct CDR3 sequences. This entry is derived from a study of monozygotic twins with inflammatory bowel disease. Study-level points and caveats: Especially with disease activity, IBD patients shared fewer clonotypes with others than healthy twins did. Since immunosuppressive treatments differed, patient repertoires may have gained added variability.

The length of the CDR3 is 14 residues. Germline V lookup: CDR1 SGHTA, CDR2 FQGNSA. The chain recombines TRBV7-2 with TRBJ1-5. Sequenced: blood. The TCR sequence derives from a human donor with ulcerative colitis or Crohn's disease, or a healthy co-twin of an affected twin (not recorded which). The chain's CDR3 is CASSLGRMNQPQHF.